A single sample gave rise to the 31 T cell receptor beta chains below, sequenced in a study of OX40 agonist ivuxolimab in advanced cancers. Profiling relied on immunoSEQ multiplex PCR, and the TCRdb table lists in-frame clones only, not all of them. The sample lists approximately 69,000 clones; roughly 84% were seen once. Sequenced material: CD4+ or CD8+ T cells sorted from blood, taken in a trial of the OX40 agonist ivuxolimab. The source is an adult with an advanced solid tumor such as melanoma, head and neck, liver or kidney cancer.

This chain's CDR3 is CASSLDSNRGEQYF. The CDR3 nucleotides read TGTGCCAGCAGCTTGGATTCAAATAGGGGCGAGCAGTACTTC. V usage is TRBV5-4 and J usage is TRBJ2-7; a possible D gene is TRBD1 (5 bases). The CDR3 contains 14 residues. Germline-derived CDR1 and CDR2 are SGHNT and YYREEE (reference sequence). With 0 bases removed from V and 6 bases from J, the gap between germline ends came to 13 bases.

CDR3 nucleotide sequence: TGTGCCAGCAGCCCCCGGGAGCGATCCTCCTACGAGCAGTACTTC. Its protein product is CASSPRERSSYEQYF. The chain combines TRBV9 with TRBJ2-7; D is possibly TRBD2 (6 bases). The CDR3 sequence is 15 residues long. V was cut by 4 bases and J by 0 bases, with 14 bases left in between. Germline assignment: CDR1 SGDLS and CDR2 YYNGEE.

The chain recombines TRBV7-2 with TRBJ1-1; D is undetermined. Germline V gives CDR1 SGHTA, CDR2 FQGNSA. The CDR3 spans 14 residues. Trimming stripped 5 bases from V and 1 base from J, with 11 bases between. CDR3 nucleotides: TGTGCCAGCAGCCTCGGACCGTCGAACACTGAAGCTTTCTTT. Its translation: CASSLGPSNTEAFF. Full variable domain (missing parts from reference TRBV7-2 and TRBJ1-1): GAGVSQSPSNKVTEKGKDVELRCDPISGHTALYWYRQSLGQGLEFLIYFQGNSAPDKSGLPSDRFSAERTGGSVSTLTIQRTQQEDSAVYLCASSLGPSNTEAFFGQGTRLTVV.

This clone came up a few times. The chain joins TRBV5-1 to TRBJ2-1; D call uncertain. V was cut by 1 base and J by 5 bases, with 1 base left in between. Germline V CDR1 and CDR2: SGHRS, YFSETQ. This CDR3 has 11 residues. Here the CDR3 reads CASSLNNEQFF. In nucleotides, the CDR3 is TGCGCCAGCAGCTTGAACAATGAGCAGTTCTTC.

CDR3 bases: TGTGCCAGCAGCTTGTCGGGACAGCTCTACGAGCAGTACTTC. This gives the protein CASSLSGQLYEQYF. The chain uses TRBV5-4 and TRBJ2-5; 7 nucleotides agree with TRBD1. The J call is in doubt because the DNA end fits TRBJ2-7 better. The V gene's germline CDR1 is SGHNT and CDR2 YYREEE (reference sequence). The CDR3 is made up of 14 amino acids.

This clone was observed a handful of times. The CDR3 region has the DNA TGCGCCAGCAGCTTGGAGGGCAGAAATGGCTACACCTTC. It yields the protein CASSLEGRNGYTF. J is TRBJ1-2 and V is TRBV5-1; D is uncertain. Trimming cost V 0 bases and J 6 bases, with 9 bases left between them. CDR1 is SGHRS, CDR2 YFSETQ, per germline. This CDR3 contains 13 residues.

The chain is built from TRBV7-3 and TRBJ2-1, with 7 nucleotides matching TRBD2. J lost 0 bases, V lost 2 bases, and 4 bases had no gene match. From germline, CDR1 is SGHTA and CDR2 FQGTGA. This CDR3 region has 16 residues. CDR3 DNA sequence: TGTGCCAGCAGCTTAGTGGGCGGGAGCTCCTACAATGAGCAGTTCTTC. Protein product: CASSLVGGSSYNEQFF.

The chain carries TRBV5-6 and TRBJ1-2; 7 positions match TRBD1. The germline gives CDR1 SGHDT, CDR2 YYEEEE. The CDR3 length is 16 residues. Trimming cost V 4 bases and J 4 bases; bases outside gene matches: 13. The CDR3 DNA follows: TGTGCCAGCAGCCCCGCGGGATCGGCAGGGGGCTATGGCTACACCTTC. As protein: CASSPAGSAGGYGYTF.

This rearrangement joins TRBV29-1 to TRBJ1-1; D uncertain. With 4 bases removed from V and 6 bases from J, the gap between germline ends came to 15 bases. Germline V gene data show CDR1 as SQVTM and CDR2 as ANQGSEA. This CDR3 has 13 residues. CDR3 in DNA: TGCAGCGTTGTCGACGGCACGAGGGCTGAAGCTTTCTTT. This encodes CSVVDGTRAEAFF.

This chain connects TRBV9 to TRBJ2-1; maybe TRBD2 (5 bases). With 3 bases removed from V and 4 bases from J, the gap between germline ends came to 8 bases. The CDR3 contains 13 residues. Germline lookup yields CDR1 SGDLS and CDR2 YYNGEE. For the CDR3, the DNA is TGTGCCAGCAGCGGCGGGCTGTACAATGAGCAGTTCTTC. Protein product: CASSGGLYNEQFF.

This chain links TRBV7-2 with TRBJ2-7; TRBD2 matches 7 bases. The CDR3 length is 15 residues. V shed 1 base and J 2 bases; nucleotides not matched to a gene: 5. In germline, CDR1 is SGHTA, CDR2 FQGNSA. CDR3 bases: TGTGCCAGCAGCTTAGGGGCAGGGACTACCTACGAGCAGTACTTC. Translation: CASSLGAGTTYEQYF.

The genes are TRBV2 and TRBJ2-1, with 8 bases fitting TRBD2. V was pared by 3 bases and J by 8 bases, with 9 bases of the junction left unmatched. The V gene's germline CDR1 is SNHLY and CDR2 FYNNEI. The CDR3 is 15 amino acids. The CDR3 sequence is CASSDVGGAFDEQFF. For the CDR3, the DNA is TGTGCCAGCAGTGACGTCGGGGGGGCTTTCGATGAGCAGTTCTTC. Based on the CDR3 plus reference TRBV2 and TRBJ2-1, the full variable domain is EPEVTQTPSHQVTQMGQEVILRCVPISNHLYFYWYRQILGQKVEFLVSFYNNEISEKSEIFDDQFSVERPDGSNFTLKIRSTKLEDSAMYFCASSDVGGAFDEQFFGPGTRLTVL.

CDR3 bases: TGCGCCAGCAGCTTCTATGATCATAACACCGGGGAGCTGTTTTTT. This translates into CASSFYDHNTGELFF. V gene TRBV5-1 combines with J gene TRBJ2-2, with D hard to call. This CDR3 contains 15 residues. V shed 2 bases and J shed 2 bases, with 10 bases lying between them. Germline loops: CDR1 SGHRS, CDR2 YFSETQ.

This CDR3 is CASSGRLAGVSGELFF. CDR3 in DNA: TGTGCCAGCAGCGGACGCCTAGCGGGAGTTAGCGGGGAGCTGTTTTTT. V gene TRBV11-1 combines with J gene TRBJ2-2, with 10 bases aligning to TRBD2. The trim removed 5 bases at V and 7 bases at J, leaving 10 bases unmatched. Germline V gives CDR1 SGHAT, CDR2 FQDESV (reference sequence). The CDR3 loop spans 16 amino acids.

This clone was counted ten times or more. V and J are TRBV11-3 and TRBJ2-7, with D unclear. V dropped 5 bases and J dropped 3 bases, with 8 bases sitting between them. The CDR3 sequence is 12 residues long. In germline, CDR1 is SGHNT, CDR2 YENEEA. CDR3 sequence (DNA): TGTGCCAGCAGCCTGACGATCTACGAGCAGTACTTC. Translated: CASSLTIYEQYF.

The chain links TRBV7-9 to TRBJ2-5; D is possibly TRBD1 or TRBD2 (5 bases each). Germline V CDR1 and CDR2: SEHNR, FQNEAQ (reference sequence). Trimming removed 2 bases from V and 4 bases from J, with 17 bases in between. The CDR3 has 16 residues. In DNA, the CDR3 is TGTGCCAGCAGCTTAAGTACGGCAGGGACGGGAGAGACCCAGTACTTC. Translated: CASSLSTAGTGETQYF.

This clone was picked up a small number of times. The CDR3 DNA reads as TGTGCCAGCAGCCCCGACATTGAGGTTTCACCCCTCCACTTT. Translation: CASSPDIEVSPLHF. The V gene is TRBV7-9, the J gene TRBJ1-6, with unresolved D. Per the germline V gene, CDR1 is SEHNR and CDR2 is FQNEAQ (reference sequence). V dropped 5 bases and J dropped 9 bases, with 14 bases sitting between them. The CDR3 is 14 residues long. Full variable domain (remainder filled in from reference TRBV7-9 and TRBJ1-6): DTGVSQNPRHKITKRGQNVTFRCDPISEHNRLYWYRQTLGQGPEFLTYFQNEAQLEKSRLLSDRFSAERPKGSFSTLEIQRTEQGDSAMYLCASSPDIEVSPLHFGNGTRLTVT.

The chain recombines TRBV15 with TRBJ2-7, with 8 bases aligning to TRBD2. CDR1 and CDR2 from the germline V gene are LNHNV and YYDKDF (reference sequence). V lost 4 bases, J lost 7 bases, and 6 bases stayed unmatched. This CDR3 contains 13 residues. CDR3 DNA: TGTGCCACCAGCACGGTGCCGGGAGGGGAGCAGTACTTC. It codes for CATSTVPGGEQYF.

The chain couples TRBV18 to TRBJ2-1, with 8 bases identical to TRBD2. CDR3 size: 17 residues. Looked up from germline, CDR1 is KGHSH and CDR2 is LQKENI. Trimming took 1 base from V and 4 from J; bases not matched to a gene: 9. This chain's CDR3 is CASSPLVALAGYNEQFF. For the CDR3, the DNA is TGTGCCAGCTCACCACTCGTCGCCCTAGCGGGTTACAATGAGCAGTTCTTC.

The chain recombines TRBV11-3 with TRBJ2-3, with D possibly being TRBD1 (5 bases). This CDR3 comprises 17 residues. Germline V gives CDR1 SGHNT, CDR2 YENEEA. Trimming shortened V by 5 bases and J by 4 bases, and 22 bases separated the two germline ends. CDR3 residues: CASSVGAHSASADTQYF. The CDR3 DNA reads TGTGCCAGCAGCGTAGGGGCTCATTCGGCTTCGGCAGATACGCAGTATTTT.

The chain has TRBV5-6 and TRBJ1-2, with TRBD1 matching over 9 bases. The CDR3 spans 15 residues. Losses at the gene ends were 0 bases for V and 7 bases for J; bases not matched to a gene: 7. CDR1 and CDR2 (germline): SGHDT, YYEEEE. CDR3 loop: CASSLDGTGKAGYTF. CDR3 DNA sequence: TGTGCCAGCAGCTTGGATGGGACAGGGAAGGCTGGCTACACCTTC.

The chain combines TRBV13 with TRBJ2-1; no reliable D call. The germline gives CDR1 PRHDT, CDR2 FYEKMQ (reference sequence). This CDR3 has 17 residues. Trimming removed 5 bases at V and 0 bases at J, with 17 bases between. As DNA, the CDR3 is TGTGCCAGCAGCCAAGCACCGGCGGTTAACTCCTACAATGAGCAGTTCTTC. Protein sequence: CASSQAPAVNSYNEQFF.

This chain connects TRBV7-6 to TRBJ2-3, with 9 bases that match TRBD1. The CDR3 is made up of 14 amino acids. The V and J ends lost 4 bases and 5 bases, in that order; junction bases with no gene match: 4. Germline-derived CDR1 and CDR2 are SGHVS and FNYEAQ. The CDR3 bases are TGTGCCAGCAGCTCAACAGGGGGCAGAGATACGCAGTATTTT. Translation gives CASSSTGGRDTQYF.

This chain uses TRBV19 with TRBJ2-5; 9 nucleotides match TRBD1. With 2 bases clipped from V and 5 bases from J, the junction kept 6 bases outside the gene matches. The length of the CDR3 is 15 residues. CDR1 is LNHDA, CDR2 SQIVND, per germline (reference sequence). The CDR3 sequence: CASSIKQGAWETQYF. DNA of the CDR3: TGTGCCAGTAGTATAAAACAGGGGGCTTGGGAGACCCAGTACTTC. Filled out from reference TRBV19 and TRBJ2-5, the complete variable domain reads DGGITQSPKYLFRKEGQNVTLSCEQNLNHDAMYWYRQDPGQGLRLIYYSQIVNDFQKGDIAEGYSVSREKKESFPLTVTSAQKNPTAFYLCASSIKQGAWETQYFGPGTRLLVL.

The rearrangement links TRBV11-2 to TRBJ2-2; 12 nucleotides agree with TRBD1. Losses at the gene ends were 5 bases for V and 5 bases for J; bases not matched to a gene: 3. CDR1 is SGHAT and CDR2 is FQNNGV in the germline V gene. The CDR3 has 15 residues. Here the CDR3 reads CASSPGQGATGELFF. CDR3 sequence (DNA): TGTGCCAGCAGCCCGGGACAGGGGGCGACCGGGGAGCTGTTTTTT.

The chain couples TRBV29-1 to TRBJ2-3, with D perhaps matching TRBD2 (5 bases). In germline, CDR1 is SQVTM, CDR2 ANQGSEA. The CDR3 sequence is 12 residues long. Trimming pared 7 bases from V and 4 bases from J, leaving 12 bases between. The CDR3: CSGTLGSDTQYF. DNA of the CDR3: TGCAGCGGCACACTAGGGTCAGATACGCAGTATTTT.

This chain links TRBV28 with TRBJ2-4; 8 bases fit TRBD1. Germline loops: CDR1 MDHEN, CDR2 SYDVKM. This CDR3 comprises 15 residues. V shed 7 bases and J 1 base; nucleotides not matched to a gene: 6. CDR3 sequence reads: CASTQQGVAKNIQYF. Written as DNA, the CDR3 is TGTGCCAGCACTCAACAGGGGGTGGCCAAAAACATTCAGTACTTC.

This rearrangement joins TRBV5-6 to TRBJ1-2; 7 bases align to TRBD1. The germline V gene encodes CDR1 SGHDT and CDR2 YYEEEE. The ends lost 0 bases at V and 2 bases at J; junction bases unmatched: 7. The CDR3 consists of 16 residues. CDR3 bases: TGTGCCAGCAGCTTGGATTGGGACAGCCGGAACTATGGCTACACCTTC. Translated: CASSLDWDSRNYGYTF.

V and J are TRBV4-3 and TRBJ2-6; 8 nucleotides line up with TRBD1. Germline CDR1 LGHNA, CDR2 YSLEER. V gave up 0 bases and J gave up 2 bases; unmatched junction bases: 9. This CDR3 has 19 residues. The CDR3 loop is CASSQDLATGDTGANVLTF. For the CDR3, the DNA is TGCGCCAGCAGCCAAGATTTGGCGACAGGGGATACTGGGGCCAACGTCCTGACTTTC.

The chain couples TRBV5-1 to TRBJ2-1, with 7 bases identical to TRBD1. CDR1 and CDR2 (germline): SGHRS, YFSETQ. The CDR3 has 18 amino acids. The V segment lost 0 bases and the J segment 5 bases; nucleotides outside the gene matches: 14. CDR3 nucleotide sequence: TGCGCCAGCAGCTTGGGCAGGGGGATGTTGAAGAGAAACAATGAGCAGTTCTTC. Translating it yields CASSLGRGMLKRNNEQFF.

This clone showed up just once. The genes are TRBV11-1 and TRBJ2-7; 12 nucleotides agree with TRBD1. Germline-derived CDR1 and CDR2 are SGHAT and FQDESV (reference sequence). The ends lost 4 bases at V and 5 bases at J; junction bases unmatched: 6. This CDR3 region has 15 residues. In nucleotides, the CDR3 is TGTGCCAGCAGCTCCCCGGGACAGGGGGCGGACGAGCAGTACTTC. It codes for CASSSPGQGADEQYF.